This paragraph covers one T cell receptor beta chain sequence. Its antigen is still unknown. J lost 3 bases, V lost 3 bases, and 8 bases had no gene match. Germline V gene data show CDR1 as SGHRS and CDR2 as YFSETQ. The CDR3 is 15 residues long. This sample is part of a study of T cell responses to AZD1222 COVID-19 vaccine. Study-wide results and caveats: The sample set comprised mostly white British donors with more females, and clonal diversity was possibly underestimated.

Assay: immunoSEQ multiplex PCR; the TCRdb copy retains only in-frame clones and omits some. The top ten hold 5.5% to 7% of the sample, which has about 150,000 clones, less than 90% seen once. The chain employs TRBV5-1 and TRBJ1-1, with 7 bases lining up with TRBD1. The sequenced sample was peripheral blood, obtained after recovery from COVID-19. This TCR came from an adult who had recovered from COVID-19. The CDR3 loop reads CASSSQSTGDTEAFF. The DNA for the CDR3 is TGCGCCAGCAGCTCACAATCCACAGGGGACACTGAAGCTTTCTTT.